This T cell receptor (beta chain) stems from a study of cytomegalovirus exposure and HLA in healthy donors. About this clone: Antigen unknown.

V was pared by 6 bases and J by 2 bases, with 8 bases between. Germline assignment: CDR1 WSHSY and CDR2 SAAADI. CDR3 length: 12 amino acids. Likely unrecorded immune exposures existed in these nominally healthy donors. Findings and limits, study-wide: Among the CMV-associated chains, three were confirmed in vitro as specific for CMV antigens. Investigators reported 164 TCR beta chains as tied to cytomegalovirus. In a later analysis, donors in an Asian-associated ancestry cluster reportedly had fewer N-insertions in productive TCRs than the cohort mean.

Researchers ran the PCR with 60 Vbeta and 13 Jbeta primers. Libraries were prepared by immunoSEQ multiplex PCR; TCRdb keeps only in-frame clonotypes and omits some of them. The sample data list about 170,000 clones. J is TRBJ2-7 and V is TRBV10-2; TRBD2 is a possible D gene (5 bases). Sequenced material: PBMCs. This sequence was found in a woman aged 55 to 70 in good health and CMV-seronegative. The CDR3 DNA reads as TGCGCCAGCAGCCCCGGGGCCTACGAGCAGTACTTC. Its protein product is CASSPGAYEQYF.